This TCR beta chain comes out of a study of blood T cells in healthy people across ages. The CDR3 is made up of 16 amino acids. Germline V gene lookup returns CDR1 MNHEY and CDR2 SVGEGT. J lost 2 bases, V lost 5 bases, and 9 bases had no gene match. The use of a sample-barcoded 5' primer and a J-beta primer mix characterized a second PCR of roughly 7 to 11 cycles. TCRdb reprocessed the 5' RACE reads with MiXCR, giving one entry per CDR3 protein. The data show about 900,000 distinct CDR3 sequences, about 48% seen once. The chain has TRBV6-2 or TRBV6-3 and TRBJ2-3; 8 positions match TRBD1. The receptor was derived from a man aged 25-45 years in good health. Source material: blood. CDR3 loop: CASSTSQGGYTDTQYF. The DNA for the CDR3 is TGTGCCAGCAGTACCTCACAGGGGGGCTACACAGATACGCAGTATTTT.